The 9 T cell receptor beta chains presented below share a single source sample, sequenced in a study of blood T cell repertoires in COVID-19. Generated by immunoSEQ multiplex PCR, the TCRdb table keeps only in-frame clones and is missing some. The table has about 210,000 clones, around 85% seen once. The sequenced sample was peripheral blood. All receptors derive from a man aged 35 to 55 with acute or convalescent COVID-19.

The chain employs TRBV10-3 and TRBJ1-1; D may be TRBD1 (5 bases). CDR1 and CDR2 (germline): ENHRY, SYGVKD. The CDR3 length is 15 residues. V lost 3 bases, J lost 6 bases, and 17 bases lay in between. The CDR3 bases are TGTGCCATCAGTGACCCGGGCAGGGAGGACGCTGAAGCTTTCTTT. Its translation: CAISDPGREDAEAFF.

This sequence joins TRBV6-5 and TRBJ2-7; maybe TRBD2 (5 bases). Germline V gene lookup returns CDR1 MNHEY and CDR2 SVGAGI. V lost 0 bases to trimming and J lost 6 bases, with 12 bases between them. This CDR3 comprises 14 residues. In DNA, the CDR3 is TGTGCCAGCAGTTACTCGATACGCGGAGGCGAGCAGTACTTC. Translating gives CASSYSIRGGEQYF.

The J gene is TRBJ1-4, the V gene TRBV4-2, with D maybe TRBD1 (5 bases). Germline CDR1 is LGHNA and CDR2 is YNFKEQ. This CDR3 contains 14 residues. Trimming shortened V by 4 bases and J by 8 bases, and 14 bases separated the two germline ends. This CDR3 reads CASSPGTPSEKLFF. The CDR3 bases are TGTGCCAGCAGCCCCGGGACTCCCAGCGAAAAACTGTTTTTT.

The chain is built from TRBV29-1 and TRBJ1-3; D not resolved. V was shortened by 2 bases and J by 0 bases, with 5 bases between the two germline ends. This CDR3 spans 13 amino acids. CDR1 and CDR2 from the germline V gene are SQVTM and ANQGSEA. CDR3 protein: CSVEPGSGNTIYF. CDR3 bases: TGCAGCGTTGAACCCGGCTCTGGAAACACCATATATTTT.

The V call is TRBV27, the J call TRBJ2-3; the match to TRBD2 covers 11 bases. Trimming cost V 7 bases and J 2 bases; bases outside gene matches: 14. This CDR3 has 18 amino acids. Germline values: CDR1 MNHEY, CDR2 SMNVEV (reference sequence). The CDR3 bases are TGTGCCAGCACCCCTGGGGTAGCGGGAGGGGGAATCACAGATACGCAGTATTTT. Protein sequence: CASTPGVAGGGITDTQYF.

The chain combines TRBV5-1 with TRBJ2-1, with TRBD2 matching over 7 bases. Germline V gives CDR1 SGHRS, CDR2 YFSETQ. This CDR3 has 17 amino acids. Trimming took 1 base from V and 0 from J; bases not matched to a gene: 7. In nucleotides, the CDR3 is TGCGCCAGCAGCTTGAGTGGAGCGGGAAGCTCCTACAATGAGCAGTTCTTC. Its protein is CASSLSGAGSSYNEQFF.

J is TRBJ2-7 and V is TRBV29-1, with D perhaps TRBD2 (6 bases). The V end lost 7 bases, the J end lost 1 base, and 14 bases lay between the germline ends. CDR3 length: 13 residues. Germline V CDR1 and CDR2: SQVTM, ANQGSEA. The CDR3 DNA is TGCAGCGCGTTAAGGGACTTGTCCTACGAGCAGTACTTC. As protein: CSALRDLSYEQYF.

This clone was seen just once. The chain combines TRBV4-2 with TRBJ2-3, with 9 positions matching TRBD1. V was pared by 1 base and J by 3 bases, with 2 bases of the junction left unmatched. CDR3 length: 15 amino acids. Germline CDR1 LGHNA, CDR2 YNFKEQ. CDR3 in amino acids: CASSQGQGVTDTQYF. In DNA, the CDR3 is TGTGCCAGCAGCCAAGGACAGGGGGTGACAGATACGCAGTATTTT.

The rearrangement links TRBV5-1 to TRBJ2-1; 10 bases agree with TRBD2. V shed 4 bases, J shed 6 bases, and the junction held 7 bases outside the gene matches. The CDR3 totals 15 residues. The germline V gene encodes CDR1 SGHRS and CDR2 YFSETQ. The CDR3 DNA is TGCGCCAGCAGCCCAGGTCCTAGCGGGGGCAATGAGCAGTTCTTC. Amino acid sequence: CASSPGPSGGNEQFF. The full variable domain, in which reference TRBV5-1 and TRBJ2-1 provide the parts outside the CDR3, is KAGVTQTPRYLIKTRGQQVTLSCSPISGHRSVSWYQQTPGQGLQFLFEYFSETQRNKGNFPGRFSGRQFSNSRSEMNVSTLELGDSALYLCASSPGPSGGNEQFFGPGTRLTVL.